This T cell receptor (beta chain) was recovered during a study of PD-1 blockade in classical Hodgkin lymphoma. Findings and limits, study-wide: The causes of the repertoire differences, possibly disease activity or prior therapy, remain undefined. While CD8+ TCR diversity did not rise significantly by C4D1, CD4+ TCR diversity did. Before treatment, complete responders showed about the same diversity as newly diagnosed patients.

About this clone itself: No antigen is known for it.

This CDR3 is 14 amino acids long. Germline V gene lookup returns CDR1 LGHNT and CDR2 FRNRAP. V was trimmed by 6 bases and J by 0 bases, leaving 8 bases between them. Following autologous stem cell transplantation, relapse occurred in every patient, and exposure to brentuximab vedotin varied. Isolation of CD8+ T cells from thawed PBMCs used magnetic negative selection. Measured with immunoSEQ multiplex PCR; TCRdb has only the in-frame clones, and not every one. Of some 4,500 clones in the sample, over 70% were seen once. The chain joins TRBV12-5 to TRBJ2-2; D remains ambiguous. This TCR came from a human donor with classical Hodgkin lymphoma. Material: CD8+ T cells from blood, obtained at baseline. CDR3 sequence: CASGRAANTGELFF. Here the CDR3 DNA reads TGTGCTAGTGGCCGGGCCGCGAACACCGGGGAGCTGTTTTTT.